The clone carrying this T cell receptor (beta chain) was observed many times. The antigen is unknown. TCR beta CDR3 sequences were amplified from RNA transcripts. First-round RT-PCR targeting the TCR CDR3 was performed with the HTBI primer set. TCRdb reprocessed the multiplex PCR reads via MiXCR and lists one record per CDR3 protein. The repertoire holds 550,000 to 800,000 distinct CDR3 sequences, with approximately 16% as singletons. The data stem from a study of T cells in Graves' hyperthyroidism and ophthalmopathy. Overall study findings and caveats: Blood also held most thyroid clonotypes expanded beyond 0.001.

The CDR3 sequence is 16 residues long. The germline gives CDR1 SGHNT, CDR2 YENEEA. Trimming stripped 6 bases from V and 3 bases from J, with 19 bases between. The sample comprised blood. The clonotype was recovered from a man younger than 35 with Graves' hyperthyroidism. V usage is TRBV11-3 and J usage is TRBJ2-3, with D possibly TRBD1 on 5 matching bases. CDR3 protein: CASSPGLSPLTDTQYF. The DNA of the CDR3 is TGTGCCAGCAGTCCAGGGCTGAGCCCTTTGACAGATACGCAGTATTTT. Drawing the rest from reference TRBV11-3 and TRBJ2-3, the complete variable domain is EAGVVQSPRYKIIEKKQPVAFWCNPISGHNTLYWYLQNLGQGPELLIRYENEEAVDDSQLPKDRFSAERLKGVDSTLKIQPAELGDSAVYLCASSPGLSPLTDTQYFGPGTRLTVL.